This TCR beta chain came from a study of identifying expanded T cells in peripheral blood. Study findings and constraints: Across healthy donors, higher total template counts meant significantly greater roughly two-week count variance. Differentially abundant clones: about 1.2 between replicates, about 17 at approximately 13 days, approximately 19 at four.

As concerns this clone: Its target is unknown.

Assay used: immunoSEQ multiplex PCR; TCRdb lists only in-frame clones, some missing. The data show about 100,000 clones, 75% to 90% seen once. Collection occurred without any documented infections or immune events in donors. The CDR3 totals 11 residues. Trimming left V 5 bases short and J 9 bases short, with 11 bases between. Per the germline V gene, CDR1 is SEHNR and CDR2 is FQNEAQ (reference sequence). The receptor's source is a person aged 18 to 70 in good health. V and J are TRBV7-9 and TRBJ2-7, with D possibly TRBD1 on 5 matching bases. The sequenced sample consisted of blood. CDR3 nucleotides: TGTGCCAGCAGCGAAGGAAGGGGGCAGTACTTC. The encoded protein is CASSEGRGQYF.